This TCR beta chain was observed in a study of blood T cells in healthy people across ages. Study findings and constraints: Per million T cells, TCR beta diversity dropped roughly linearly as age increased. Strongly correlated with naive T cell percentage was TCR beta diversity.

Each donor had around 10 milliliters of peripheral blood drawn. This clonotype was seen a few times. Its antigen is as yet unknown. With a J-beta primer mix and a sample-barcoded 5' primer, a second PCR ran roughly 6 to 12 cycles. Every cDNA was tagged by a template-switch adaptor with 12 random nucleotides. TCRdb re-analysed the 5' RACE reads in MiXCR, keeping a single row per CDR3 protein. The sample has about 1,600,000 distinct CDR3 sequences, approximately 42% seen once; the top ten hold 7% to 9.5%. Sequencing input: blood. This sequence originates from a woman between 18 and 30 years old in good health.

The CDR3: CASSLTQGAGEQYF. For the CDR3, the DNA is TGTGCCAGCAGTTTGACACAGGGGGCGGGCGAGCAGTACTTC. The genes are TRBV28 and TRBJ2-7, with 9 bases matching TRBD1. V gave up 3 bases and J gave up 6 bases; unmatched junction bases: 6. This CDR3 comprises 14 residues. The germline gives CDR1 MDHEN, CDR2 SYDVKM.